Detailed here is one TCR beta chain. Its cognate antigen is unknown. This sample was included in a study of chemoradiotherapy in HPV16-positive cancers. Study observations and caveats: Candidate HPV-specific clones and E7-related TCR motifs grew in tumor during treatment.

Sequencing used immunoSEQ multiplex PCR; TCRdb keeps in-frame clones, though not all of them. The data contain about 12,000 clones, more than 75% of them seen just once; the ten biggest clones take up roughly 2%. V lost 3 bases and J lost 4; bases outside the gene matches: 4. The CDR3 is 14 amino acids. The germline gives CDR1 KGHSH, CDR2 LQKENI. Collection of the sample occurred from a patient who underwent chemoradiotherapy. The sequence was obtained from a human donor with HPV-associated anogenital cancer. The chain has TRBV18 and TRBJ2-5; 8 bases agree with TRBD1. The CDR3 nucleotides read TGTGCCAGCTCACCCCCCGGGACAGGAGAGACCCAGTACTTC. Amino acids: CASSPPGTGETQYF.